The 10 T cell receptor beta chains below all came from one sample that was sequenced in a study of blood T cell repertoires in COVID-19. The method was immunoSEQ multiplex PCR; TCRdb's version includes in-frame clones alone and lacks a portion of them. Of about 30,000 clones listed, 89% are singletons. The sequencing sample was made of peripheral blood. The receptor set was obtained from a human donor in a cohort sampled during active COVID-19.

The chain has TRBV11-1 and TRBJ2-5; D gene ambiguous. Trimming removed 5 bases at V and 3 bases at J, with 19 bases between. CDR3 size: 16 residues. CDR1 is SGHAT, CDR2 FQDESV, per germline (reference sequence). CDR3 bases: TGTGCCAGCAGCCCCCGGGTAGGCGCGGCGGAAGAGACCCAGTACTTC. Translation gives CASSPRVGAAEETQYF.

The chain combines TRBV27 with TRBJ1-6; the D is unclear. The ends were cut back, 5 bases at V and 7 bases at J, with 6 bases in the middle. The germline V gene has CDR1 MNHEY and CDR2 SMNVEV (reference sequence). The CDR3 is 12 amino acids. The CDR3, as DNA: TGTGCCAGCAGTCCAATCAATTCACCCCTCCACTTT. It yields the protein CASSPINSPLHF.

V and J are TRBV4-2 and TRBJ2-7; the D gene is possibly TRBD2 (6 bases). CDR3 size: 16 residues. Trimming removed 0 bases from V and 6 bases from J, with 18 bases in between. Germline V gene sequence: CDR1 LGHNA, CDR2 YNFKEQ. The CDR3 region is CASSQEGYAGFLEQYF. CDR3 bases: TGTGCCAGCAGCCAAGAAGGCTATGCGGGGTTTCTCGAGCAGTACTTC.

The chain uses TRBV5-6 and TRBJ1-1, with D perhaps TRBD1 (5 bases). This CDR3 spans 13 amino acids. Germline V CDR1 and CDR2: SGHDT, YYEEEE. V was shortened by 2 bases and J by 1 base, with 6 bases between the two germline ends. CDR3 nucleotide sequence: TGTGCCAGCAGCTTTACAGGGAACACTGAAGCTTTCTTT. Protein sequence: CASSFTGNTEAFF. Filled out from reference TRBV5-6 and TRBJ1-1, the complete variable domain reads DAGVTQSPTHLIKTRGQQVTLRCSPKSGHDTVSWYQQALGQGPQFIFQYYEEEERQRGNFPDRFSGHQFPNYSSELNVNALLLGDSALYLCASSFTGNTEAFFGQGTRLTVV.

This chain connects TRBV5-1 to TRBJ2-3; 10 bases fit TRBD2. The CDR3 contains 16 residues. V lost 0 bases, J lost 2 bases, and 3 bases stayed unmatched. Germline CDR1 is SGHRS and CDR2 is YFSETQ. CDR3 nucleotides: TGCGCCAGCAGCTTGGTAGCGGGGGGAACCACAGATACGCAGTATTTT. It codes for CASSLVAGGTTDTQYF.

The chain links TRBV19 to TRBJ2-7; 9 bases align to TRBD1. This CDR3 has 15 amino acids. Germline V CDR1 and CDR2: LNHDA, SQIVND (reference sequence). V was clipped by 7 bases and J by 1 base; unmatched bases: 8. The chain's CDR3 is CASTLGTGSSYEQYF. DNA of the CDR3: TGTGCCAGTACCCTTGGGACAGGGTCGTCCTACGAGCAGTACTTC. Using reference TRBV19 and TRBJ2-7 for the parts outside the CDR3, the full variable domain is DGGITQSPKYLFRKEGQNVTLSCEQNLNHDAMYWYRQDPGQGLRLIYYSQIVNDFQKGDIAEGYSVSREKKESFPLTVTSAQKNPTAFYLCASTLGTGSSYEQYFGPGTRLTVT.

The V and J genes are TRBV6-5 and TRBJ1-1, with D hard to call. The CDR3 consists of 14 residues. Trimming took off 4 bases at V and 1 base at J, with 10 bases between the two ends. Germline loops: CDR1 MNHEY, CDR2 SVGAGI. The CDR3 loop reads CASSFGEANTEAFF. Written as DNA, the CDR3 is TGTGCCAGCAGTTTCGGAGAGGCGAACACTGAAGCTTTCTTT.

The CDR3 coding sequence is TGTGCCAGCAGCTTAGGCATCCAGGGAGGGACTGAAGCTTTCTTT. As protein: CASSLGIQGGTEAFF. The chain employs TRBV7-9 and TRBJ1-1; tentatively, D is TRBD1 (5 bases). Germline-derived CDR1 and CDR2 are SEHNR and FQNEAQ (reference sequence). V shed 1 base and J shed 5 bases, with 14 bases lying between them. This CDR3 contains 15 residues. Full variable domain (missing parts from reference TRBV7-9 and TRBJ1-1): DTGVSQNPRHKITKRGQNVTFRCDPISEHNRLYWYRQTLGQGPEFLTYFQNEAQLEKSRLLSDRFSAERPKGSFSTLEIQRTEQGDSAMYLCASSLGIQGGTEAFFGQGTRLTVV.

J is TRBJ1-2 and V is TRBV11-2, with no clear D. The V and J ends lost 5 bases and 0 bases respectively, with 7 bases between them. This CDR3 region has 13 residues. Germline V gene sequence: CDR1 SGHAT, CDR2 FQNNGV. The CDR3 DNA reads as TGTGCCAGCAGCCCCCAGGCTAACTATGGCTACACCTTC. This translates into CASSPQANYGYTF.

V usage is TRBV6-2 or TRBV6-3 and J usage is TRBJ2-6; D possibly corresponds to TRBD2 (7 bases). V gave up 6 bases and J gave up 0 bases, with 21 bases separating them. This CDR3 is 19 amino acids long. Germline V lookup: CDR1 MNHEY, CDR2 SVGEGT. The CDR3 nucleotides are TGTGCCAGCAGCCCTAAGGGGGGGCCGCTCTACTCTGGGGCCAACGTCCTGACTTTC. Translating gives CASSPKGGPLYSGANVLTF.